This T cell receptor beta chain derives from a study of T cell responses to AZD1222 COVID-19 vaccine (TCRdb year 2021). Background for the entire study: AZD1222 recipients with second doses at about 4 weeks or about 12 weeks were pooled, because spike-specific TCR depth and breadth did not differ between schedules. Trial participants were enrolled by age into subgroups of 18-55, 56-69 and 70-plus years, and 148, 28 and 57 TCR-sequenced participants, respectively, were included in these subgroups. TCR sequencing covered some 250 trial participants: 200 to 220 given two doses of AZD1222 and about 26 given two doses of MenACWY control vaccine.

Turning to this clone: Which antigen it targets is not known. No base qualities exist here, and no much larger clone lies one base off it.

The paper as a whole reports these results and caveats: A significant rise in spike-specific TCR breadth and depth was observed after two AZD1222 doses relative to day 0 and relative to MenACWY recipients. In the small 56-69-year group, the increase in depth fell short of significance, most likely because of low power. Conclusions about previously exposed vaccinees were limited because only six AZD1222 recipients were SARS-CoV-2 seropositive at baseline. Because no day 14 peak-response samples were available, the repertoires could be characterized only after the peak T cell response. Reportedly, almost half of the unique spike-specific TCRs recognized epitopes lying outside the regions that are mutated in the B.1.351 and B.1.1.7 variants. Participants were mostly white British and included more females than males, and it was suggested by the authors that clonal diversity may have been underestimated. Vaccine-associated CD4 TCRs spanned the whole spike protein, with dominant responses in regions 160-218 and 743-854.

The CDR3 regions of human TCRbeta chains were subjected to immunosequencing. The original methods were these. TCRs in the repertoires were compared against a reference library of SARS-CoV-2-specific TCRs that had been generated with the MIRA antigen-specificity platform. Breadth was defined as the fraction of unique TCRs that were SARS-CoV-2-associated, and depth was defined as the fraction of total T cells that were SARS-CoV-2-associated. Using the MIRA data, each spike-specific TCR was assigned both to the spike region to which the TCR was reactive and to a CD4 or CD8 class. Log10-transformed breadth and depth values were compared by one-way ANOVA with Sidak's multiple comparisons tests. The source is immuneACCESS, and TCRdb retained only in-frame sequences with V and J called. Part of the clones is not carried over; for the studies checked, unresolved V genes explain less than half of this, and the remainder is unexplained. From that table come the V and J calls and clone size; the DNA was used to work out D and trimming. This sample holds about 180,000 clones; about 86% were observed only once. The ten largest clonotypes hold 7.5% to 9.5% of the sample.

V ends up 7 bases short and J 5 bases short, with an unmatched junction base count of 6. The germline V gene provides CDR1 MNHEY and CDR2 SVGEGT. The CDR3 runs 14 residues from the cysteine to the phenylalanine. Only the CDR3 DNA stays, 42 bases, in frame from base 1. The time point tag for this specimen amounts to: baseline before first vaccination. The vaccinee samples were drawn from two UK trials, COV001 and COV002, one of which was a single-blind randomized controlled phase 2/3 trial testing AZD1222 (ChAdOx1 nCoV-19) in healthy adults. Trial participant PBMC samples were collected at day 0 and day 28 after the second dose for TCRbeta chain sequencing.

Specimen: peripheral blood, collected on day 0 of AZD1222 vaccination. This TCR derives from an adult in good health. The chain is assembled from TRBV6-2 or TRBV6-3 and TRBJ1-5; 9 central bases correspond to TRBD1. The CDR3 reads CASNPQGAYQPQHF. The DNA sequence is TGTGCCAGCAACCCACAGGGGGCATATCAGCCCCAGCATTTT.